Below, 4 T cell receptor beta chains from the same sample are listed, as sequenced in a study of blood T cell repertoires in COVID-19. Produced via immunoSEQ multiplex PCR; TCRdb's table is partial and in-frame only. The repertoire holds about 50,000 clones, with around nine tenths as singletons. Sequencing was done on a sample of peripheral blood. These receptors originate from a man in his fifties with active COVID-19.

The CDR3 sequence is CASTTGVGETQYF. Here the CDR3 DNA reads TGTGCCAGCACCACAGGGGTCGGGGAGACCCAGTACTTC. The chain links TRBV28 to TRBJ2-5; TRBD1 matches at 7 bases. Germline V CDR1 and CDR2: MDHEN, SYDVKM. V was clipped by 7 bases and J by 5 bases; unmatched bases: 7. The length of the CDR3 is 13 residues.

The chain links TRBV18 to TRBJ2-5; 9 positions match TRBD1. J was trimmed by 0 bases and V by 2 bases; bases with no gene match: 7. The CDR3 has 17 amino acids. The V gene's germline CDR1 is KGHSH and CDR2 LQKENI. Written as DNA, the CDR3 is TGTGCCAGCTCACCAACGGGACAGGGCTTATACCAAGAGACCCAGTACTTC. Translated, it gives CASSPTGQGLYQETQYF.

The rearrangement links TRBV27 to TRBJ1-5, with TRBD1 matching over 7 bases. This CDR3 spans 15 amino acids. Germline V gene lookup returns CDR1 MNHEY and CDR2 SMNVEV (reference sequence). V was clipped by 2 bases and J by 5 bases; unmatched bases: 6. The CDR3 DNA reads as TGTGCCAGCAGTTTAAGTTCAGGGGGTTATCAGCCCCAGCATTTT. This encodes CASSLSSGGYQPQHF.

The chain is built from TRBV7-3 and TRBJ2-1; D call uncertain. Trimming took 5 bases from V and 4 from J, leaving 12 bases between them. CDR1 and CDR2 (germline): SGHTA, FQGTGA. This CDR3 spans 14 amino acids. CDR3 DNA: TGTGCCAGCAGCCCCCGCCCCGGGTACAATGAGCAGTTCTTC. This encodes CASSPRPGYNEQFF.